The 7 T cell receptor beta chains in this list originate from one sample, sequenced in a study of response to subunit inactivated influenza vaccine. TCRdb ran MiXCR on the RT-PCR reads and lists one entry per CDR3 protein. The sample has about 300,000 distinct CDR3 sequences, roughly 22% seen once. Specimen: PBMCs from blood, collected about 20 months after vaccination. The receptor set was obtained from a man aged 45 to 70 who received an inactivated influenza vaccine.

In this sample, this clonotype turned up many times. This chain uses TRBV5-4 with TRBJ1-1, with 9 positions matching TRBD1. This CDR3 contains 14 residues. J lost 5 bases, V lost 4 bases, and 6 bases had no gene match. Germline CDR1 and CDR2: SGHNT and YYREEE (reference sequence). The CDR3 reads CASSPGTGKTEAFF. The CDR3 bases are TGTGCCAGCAGCCCCGGGACAGGGAAAACTGAAGCTTTCTTT.

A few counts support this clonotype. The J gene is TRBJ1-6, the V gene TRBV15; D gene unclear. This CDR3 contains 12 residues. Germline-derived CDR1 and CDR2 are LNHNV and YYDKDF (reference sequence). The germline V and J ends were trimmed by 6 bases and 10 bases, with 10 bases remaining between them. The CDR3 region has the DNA TGTGCCACCAGTATCGTTGGATCACCCCTCCACTTT. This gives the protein CATSIVGSPLHF.

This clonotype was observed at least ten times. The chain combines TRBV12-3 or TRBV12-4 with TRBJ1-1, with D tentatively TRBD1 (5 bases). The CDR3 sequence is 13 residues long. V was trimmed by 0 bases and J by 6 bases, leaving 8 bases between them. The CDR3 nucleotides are TGTGCCAGCAGTTTAGCCAGGGTGGCTGAAGCTTTCTTT. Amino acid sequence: CASSLARVAEAFF.

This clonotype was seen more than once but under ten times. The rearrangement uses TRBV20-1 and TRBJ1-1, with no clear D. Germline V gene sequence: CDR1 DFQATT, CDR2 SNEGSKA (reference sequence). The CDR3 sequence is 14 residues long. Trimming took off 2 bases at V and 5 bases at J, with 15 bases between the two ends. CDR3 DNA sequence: TGCAGTGCTAGACCCCGTCTGGCGGGGACTGAAGCTTTCTTT. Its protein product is CSARPRLAGTEAFF.

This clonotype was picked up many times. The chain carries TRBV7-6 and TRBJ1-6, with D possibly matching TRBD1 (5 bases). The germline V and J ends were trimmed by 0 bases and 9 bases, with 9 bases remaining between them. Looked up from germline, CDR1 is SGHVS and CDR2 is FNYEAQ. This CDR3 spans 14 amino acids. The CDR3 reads CASSLATRGSPLHF. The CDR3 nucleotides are TGTGCCAGCAGCTTAGCCACAAGGGGTTCACCCCTCCACTTT.

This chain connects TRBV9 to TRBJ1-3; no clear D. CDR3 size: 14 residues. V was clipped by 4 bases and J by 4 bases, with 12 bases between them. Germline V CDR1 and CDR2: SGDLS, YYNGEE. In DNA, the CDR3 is TGTGCCAGCAGCCCCGAGGGAGCCGGAAACACCATATATTTT. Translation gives CASSPEGAGNTIYF.

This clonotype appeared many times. CDR3 region: CSVAEGRIGNTIYF. The CDR3 nucleotides are TGCAGCGTTGCGGAGGGGCGAATTGGAAACACCATATATTTT. The chain joins TRBV29-1 to TRBJ1-3, with D tentatively TRBD1 (5 bases). CDR3 length: 14 amino acids. V was cut by 4 bases and J by 3 bases, with 13 bases left in between. The germline gives CDR1 SQVTM, CDR2 ANQGSEA.